The 10 T cell receptor beta chains presented below share a single source sample, sequenced in a study of cytomegalovirus exposure and HLA in healthy donors. PCR involved 60 Vbeta and 13 Jbeta primers. Method: immunoSEQ multiplex PCR; TCRdb's copy keeps in-frame clones and lacks some. The table includes 55,000 to 65,000 clones, more than 70% detected once. Input material: PBMCs. Receptors were obtained from a male donor in good health and CMV-seronegative.

The CDR3, as DNA: TGTGCCAGCAGTATCCTAGGACAGGTCTACGAGCAGTACTTC. Translated, it gives CASSILGQVYEQYF. The chain recombines TRBV27 with TRBJ2-7; 7 bases are shared with TRBD1. The CDR3 runs to 14 residues. Germline V gene lookup returns CDR1 MNHEY and CDR2 SMNVEV (reference sequence). V shed 5 bases and J 3 bases; nucleotides not matched to a gene: 7.

The chain combines TRBV5-1 with TRBJ2-2, with TRBD1 matching 10 bases. There are 18 residues in the CDR3. Unmatched junction bases numbered 9, after V lost 4 bases and J lost 0 bases. Germline V gene data show CDR1 as SGHRS and CDR2 as YFSETQ. The CDR3 nucleotides read TGCGCCAGCAGCGGACAGGGGGGCAAAACTACGAACACCGGGGAGCTGTTTTTT. The encoded protein is CASSGQGGKTTNTGELFF. Drawing the rest from reference TRBV5-1 and TRBJ2-2, the complete variable domain is KAGVTQTPRYLIKTRGQQVTLSCSPISGHRSVSWYQQTPGQGLQFLFEYFSETQRNKGNFPGRFSGRQFSNSRSEMNVSTLELGDSALYLCASSGQGGKTTNTGELFFGEGSRLTVL.

The V gene is TRBV19, the J gene TRBJ1-2; TRBD1 might be the D (5 bases). Germline lookup yields CDR1 LNHDA and CDR2 SQIVND (reference sequence). Between the trimmed V and J ends, which lost 3 bases and 8 bases, there was a span of 10 bases. The CDR3 covers 12 residues. CDR3 nucleotide sequence: TGTGCCAGTAGTATGGAAGGGGCCGGCTACACCTTC. Protein product: CASSMEGAGYTF.

The rearrangement uses TRBV10-3 and TRBJ1-5, with D uncertain. The V end was cut by 5 bases, the J end by 4 bases, with 15 bases between. The CDR3 is 15 amino acids. Germline lookup yields CDR1 ENHRY and CDR2 SYGVKD. The CDR3 DNA sequence: TGTGCCATCAGTCCAGCGGTAGCTCAAAATCAGCCCCAGCATTTT. Translated, it gives CAISPAVAQNQPQHF.

Concerning this clone itself: Other DNA sequences in this sample translate to the same CDR3. The V gene is TRBV7-3, the J gene TRBJ2-2; 11 bases fit TRBD2. V lost 2 bases and J lost 1; bases outside the gene matches: 0. The CDR3 covers 16 residues. Germline V gives CDR1 SGHTA, CDR2 FQGTGA. As DNA, the CDR3 is TGTGCCAGCAGCTTAGGACTAGCGGGGAACACCGGGGAGCTGTTTTTT. It specifies CASSLGLAGNTGELFF.

This chain connects TRBV5-1 to TRBJ2-1; 11 nucleotides agree with TRBD2. V dropped 3 bases and J dropped 8; count of bases not matched to a gene: 7. This CDR3 is 15 amino acids long. Germline V gene lookup returns CDR1 SGHRS and CDR2 YFSETQ. The CDR3, as DNA: TGCGCCAGCAGCTCGTCTAGCGGGGGGCGCGATGAGCAGTTCTTC. Encoded protein: CASSSSSGGRDEQFF.

V is TRBV6-5 and J is TRBJ2-1; perhaps TRBD2 as D (7 bases). This CDR3 has 12 amino acids. Germline lookup yields CDR1 MNHEY and CDR2 SVGAGI. Deletions cut 8 bases from V and 6 bases from J, with 11 bases between. The CDR3 spells CASGGAGNEQFF. In DNA form, the CDR3 reads TGTGCCAGCGGGGGGGCAGGCAATGAGCAGTTCTTC.

The genes are TRBV7-8 and TRBJ2-1; TRBD1 aligns across 7 bases. Germline loops: CDR1 SGHVS, CDR2 FQNEAQ. The CDR3 contains 16 residues. The V and J ends lost 0 bases and 5 bases, in that order; junction bases with no gene match: 7. CDR3 region: CASSLALRTGNNEQFF. For the CDR3, the DNA is TGTGCCAGCAGCTTAGCTTTACGGACAGGAAACAATGAGCAGTTCTTC.

The chain combines TRBV12-5 with TRBJ2-1, with 14 bases lining up with TRBD2. CDR1 and CDR2 from the germline V gene are LGHNT and FRNRAP. Trimming cost V 3 bases and J 6 bases; bases outside gene matches: 4. This CDR3 comprises 16 residues. For the CDR3, the DNA is TGTGCTAGTGGTTTACTGACTAGCGGGGGGGGCAATGAGCAGTTCTTC. Its protein product is CASGLLTSGGGNEQFF.

The chain is built from TRBV2 and TRBJ2-1, with TRBD1 identical over 7 bases. The ends lost 7 bases at V and 3 bases at J; junction bases unmatched: 6. This CDR3 contains 14 residues. Per the germline V gene, CDR1 is SNHLY and CDR2 is FYNNEI. The CDR3 here is CASTRQGDYNEQFF. DNA of the CDR3: TGTGCCAGCACCCGACAGGGTGACTACAATGAGCAGTTCTTC.